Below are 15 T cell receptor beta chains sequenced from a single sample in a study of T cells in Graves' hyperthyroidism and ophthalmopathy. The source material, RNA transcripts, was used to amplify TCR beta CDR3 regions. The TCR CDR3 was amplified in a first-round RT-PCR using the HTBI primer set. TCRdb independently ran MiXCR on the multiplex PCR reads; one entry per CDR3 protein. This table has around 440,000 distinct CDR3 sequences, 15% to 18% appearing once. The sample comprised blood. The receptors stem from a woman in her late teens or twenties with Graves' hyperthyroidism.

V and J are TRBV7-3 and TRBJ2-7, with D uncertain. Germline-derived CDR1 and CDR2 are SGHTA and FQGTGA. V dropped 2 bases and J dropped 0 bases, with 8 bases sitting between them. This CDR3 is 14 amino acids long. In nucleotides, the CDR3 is TGTGCCAGCAGCTTATCGGTCTACTCCTACGAGCAGTACTTC. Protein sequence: CASSLSVYSYEQYF. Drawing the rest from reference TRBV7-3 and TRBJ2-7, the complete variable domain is GAGVSQTPSNKVTEKGKYVELRCDPISGHTALYWYRQSLGQGPEFLIYFQGTGAADDSGLPNDRFFAVRPEGSVSTLKIQRTERGDSAVYLCASSLSVYSYEQYFGPGTRLTVT.

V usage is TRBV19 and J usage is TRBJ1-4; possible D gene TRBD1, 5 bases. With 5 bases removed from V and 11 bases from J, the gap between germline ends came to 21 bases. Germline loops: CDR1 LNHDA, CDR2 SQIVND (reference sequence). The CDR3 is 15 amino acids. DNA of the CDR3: TGTGCCAGTAGTCGGGACGGCTCAACCCGAAAGAAACTGTTTTTT. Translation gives CASSRDGSTRKKLFF.

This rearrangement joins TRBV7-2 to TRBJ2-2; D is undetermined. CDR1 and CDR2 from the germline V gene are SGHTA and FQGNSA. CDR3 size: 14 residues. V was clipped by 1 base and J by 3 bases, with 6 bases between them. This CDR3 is CASSLETYTGELFF. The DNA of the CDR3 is TGTGCCAGCAGCTTAGAAACCTACACCGGGGAGCTGTTTTTT.

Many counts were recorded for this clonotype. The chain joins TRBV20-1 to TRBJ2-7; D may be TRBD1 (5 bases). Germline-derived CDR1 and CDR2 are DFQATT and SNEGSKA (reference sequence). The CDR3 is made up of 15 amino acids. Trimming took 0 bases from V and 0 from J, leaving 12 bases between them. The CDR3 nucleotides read TGCAGTGCTAGAGATGGTACAGGAAGCTCCTACGAGCAGTACTTC. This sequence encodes CSARDGTGSSYEQYF.

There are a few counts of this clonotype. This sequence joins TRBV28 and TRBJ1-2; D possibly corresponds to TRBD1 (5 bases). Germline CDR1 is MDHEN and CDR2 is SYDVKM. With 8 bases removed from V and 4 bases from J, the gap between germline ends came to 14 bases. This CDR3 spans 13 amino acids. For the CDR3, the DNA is TGTGCCAGCGGGACGAGGGGCTTCTATGGCTACACCTTC. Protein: CASGTRGFYGYTF.

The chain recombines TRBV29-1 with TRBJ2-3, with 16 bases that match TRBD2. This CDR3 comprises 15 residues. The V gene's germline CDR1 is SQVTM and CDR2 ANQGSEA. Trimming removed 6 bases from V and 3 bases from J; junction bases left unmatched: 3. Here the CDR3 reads CSVRGLAGGTDTQYF. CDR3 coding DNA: TGCAGCGTGAGGGGACTAGCGGGAGGGACAGATACGCAGTATTTT.

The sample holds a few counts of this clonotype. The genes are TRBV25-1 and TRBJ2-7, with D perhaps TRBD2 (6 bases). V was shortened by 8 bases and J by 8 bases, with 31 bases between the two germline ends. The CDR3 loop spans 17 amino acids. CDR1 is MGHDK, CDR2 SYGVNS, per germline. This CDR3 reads CASPKENRVAGIPKQYF. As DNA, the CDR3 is TGTGCCAGCCCGAAAGAGAATCGCGTGGCGGGGATCCCGAAGCAGTACTTC.

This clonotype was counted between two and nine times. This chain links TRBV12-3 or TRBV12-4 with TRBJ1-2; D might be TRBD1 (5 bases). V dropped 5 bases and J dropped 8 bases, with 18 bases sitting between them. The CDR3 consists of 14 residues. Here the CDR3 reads CASSPDRGLQGYTF. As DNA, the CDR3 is TGTGCCAGCAGTCCCGACAGAGGGTTGCAGGGCTACACCTTC.

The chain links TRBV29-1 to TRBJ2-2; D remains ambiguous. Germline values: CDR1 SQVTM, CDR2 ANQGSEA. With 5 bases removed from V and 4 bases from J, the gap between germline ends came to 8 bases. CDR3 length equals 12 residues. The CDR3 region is CSVLGGTGELFF. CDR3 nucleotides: TGCAGCGTTTTGGGCGGCACCGGGGAGCTGTTTTTT.

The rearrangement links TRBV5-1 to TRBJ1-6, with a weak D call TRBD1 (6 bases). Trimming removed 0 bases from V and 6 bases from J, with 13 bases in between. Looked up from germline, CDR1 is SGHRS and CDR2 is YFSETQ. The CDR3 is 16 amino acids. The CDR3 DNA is TGCGCCAGCAGCTTGGAATCGGGCAGGGGTAATTCACCCCTCCACTTT. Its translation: CASSLESGRGNSPLHF.

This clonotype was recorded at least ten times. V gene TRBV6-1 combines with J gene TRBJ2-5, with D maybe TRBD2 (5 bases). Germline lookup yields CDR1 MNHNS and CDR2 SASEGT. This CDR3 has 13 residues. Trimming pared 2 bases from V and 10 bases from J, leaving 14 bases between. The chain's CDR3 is CASSELGRRIQYF. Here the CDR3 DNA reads TGTGCCAGCAGTGAATTGGGGAGAAGGATCCAGTACTTC.

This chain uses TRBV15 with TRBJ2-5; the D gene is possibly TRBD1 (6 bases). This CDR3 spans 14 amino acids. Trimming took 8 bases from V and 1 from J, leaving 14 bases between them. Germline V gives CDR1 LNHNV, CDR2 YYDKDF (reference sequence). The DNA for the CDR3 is TGTGCCACCCGCATGGGACATACCCAAGAGACCCAGTACTTC. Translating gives CATRMGHTQETQYF.

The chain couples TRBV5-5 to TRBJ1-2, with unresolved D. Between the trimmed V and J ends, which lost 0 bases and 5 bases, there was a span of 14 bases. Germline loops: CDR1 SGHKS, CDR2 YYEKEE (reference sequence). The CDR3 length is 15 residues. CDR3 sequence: CASSLEVWVRYGYTF. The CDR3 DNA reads TGTGCCAGCAGCTTGGAGGTATGGGTACGGTATGGCTACACCTTC.

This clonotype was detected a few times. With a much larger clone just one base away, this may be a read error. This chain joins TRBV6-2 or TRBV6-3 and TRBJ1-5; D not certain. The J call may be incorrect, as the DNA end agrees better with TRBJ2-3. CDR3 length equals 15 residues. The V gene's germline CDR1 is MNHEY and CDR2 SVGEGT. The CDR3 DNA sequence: TGTGCCAGCAGAAACGCCGTTGTGATGGGTCAGCCCCAGTATTTT. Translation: CASRNAVVMGQPQYF.

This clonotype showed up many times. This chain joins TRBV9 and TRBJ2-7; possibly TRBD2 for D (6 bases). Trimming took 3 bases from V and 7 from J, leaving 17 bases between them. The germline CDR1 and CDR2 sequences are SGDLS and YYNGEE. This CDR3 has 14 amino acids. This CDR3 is CASSAESVAGEQYF. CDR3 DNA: TGTGCCAGCAGCGCAGAGTCAGTGGCGGGGGAGCAGTACTTC.